These T cell receptor beta chains were read from a single sample in a study of PD-1 blockade in classical Hodgkin lymphoma. The assay was immunoSEQ multiplex PCR, and TCRdb's table has in-frame clones only and misses some. The sample shows 90,000 to 100,000 clones, roughly 79% of them seen only once. The sequencing used peripheral blood mononuclear cells (PBMCs), collected before the second cycle of nivolumab. The origin of the receptors is a human donor with classical Hodgkin lymphoma. The CDR3 runs from the conserved cysteine through the conserved F or W. Each record gives: clone size, J gene, D gene, V gene, CDR3 DNA, CDR3 protein. D genes are given only for firm matches. Not all rows give a size; the values are once, few, many and, for expanded clones, a class.

.,TRBJ2-7,.,TRBV5-6,TGTGCCAGCAGCTTGGGTATTAGCGCGGGCTACGAGCAGTACTTC,CASSLGISAGYEQYF
.,TRBJ2-7,.,TRBV2,TGTGCCAGCAACTCCGGGAACATATACGAGCAGTACTTC,CASNSGNIYEQYF
.,TRBJ2-5,.,TRBV5-1,TGCGCCAGCAGCCCCCAGGGGGAGACCCAGTACTTC,CASSPQGETQYF
.,TRBJ2-7,TRBD2,TRBV10-3,TGTGCCATCAGTGTACGTAGCGGGAGTTCTTCAGGCCCCTACGAGCAGTACTTC,CAISVRSGSSSGPYEQYF
.,TRBJ2-2,.,TRBV4-2,TGTGCCAGCAGCCAAGAGCGAGCGGCGCGAGGGGAGCTGTTTTTT,CASSQERAARGELFF
.,TRBJ2-7,.,TRBV19,TGTGCCAGTAGTCCCATCAATCCGGCGAGGACCTACGAGCAGTACTTC,CASSPINPARTYEQYF
.,TRBJ2-7,TRBD1,TRBV2,TGTGCCAGCAGCCGGGACAGCCTCTCCTACGAGCAGTACTTC,CASSRDSLSYEQYF
.,TRBJ2-7,.,TRBV5-4,TGTGCCAGCAGCTTGGTTCAGGACGAGCAGTACTTC,CASSLVQDEQYF
.,TRBJ1-4,.,TRBV9,TGTGCCAGCAGCGCTAGACAGACAACTAATGAAAAACTGTTTTTT,CASSARQTTNEKLFF
.,TRBJ1-5,.,TRBV4-1,TGCGCCAGCAGCCAGACAGCCGCCAGCAATCAGCCCCAGCATTTT,CASSQTAASNQPQHF
.,TRBJ2-5,.,TRBV2,TGTGCCAGCAGACAAGATCTAGAGAGGTACTTC,CASRQDLERYF
.,TRBJ1-5,.,TRBV19,TGTGCCAGTAGAGACAGTAGCAATCAGCCCCAGCATTTT,CASRDSSNQPQHF
few,TRBJ2-1,TRBD2,TRBV30,TGTGCCTGGAGCGGAGCGGGAGAATCAAATGAGCAGTTCTTC,CAWSGAGESNEQFF
.,TRBJ1-1,.,TRBV30,TGTGCCTGGAGTTTTGCCCAGAACACTGAAGCTTTCTTT,CAWSFAQNTEAFF
.,TRBJ2-7,.,TRBV5-1,TGCGCCAGCAGCACCTACGGGACATTCTCCTACGAGCAGTACTTC,CASSTYGTFSYEQYF
once,TRBJ2-2,TRBD1,TRBV19,TGTGCCAGTAGTCCGGGGACAGGTTGGGCCCCTTACACCGGGGAGCTGTTTTTT,CASSPGTGWAPYTGELFF
.,TRBJ1-4,TRBD1,TRBV18,TGTGCCAGCTCACCCCTGGCTGGACAGGTGAATGAAAAACTGTTTTTT,CASSPLAGQVNEKLFF
.,TRBJ2-1,TRBD1,TRBV4-2,TGTGCCAGCAGCCAAGGGCTGGGACAGGGGGCAGGTAATGAGCAGTTCTTC,CASSQGLGQGAGNEQFF
.,TRBJ1-2,.,TRBV5-1,TGCGCCAGCAGCTTTGTTGGGCAGGGTGGCGGCTACACCTTC,CASSFVGQGGGYTF
.,TRBJ2-4,TRBD2,TRBV4-2,TGTGCCAGCAGCCAAGAATCAGGACTAGCGGGGCAGCTAGCCAAAAACATTCAGTACTTC,CASSQESGLAGQLAKNIQYF
once,TRBJ2-3,TRBD1,TRBV6-1,TGTGCCAGCAGTGAATCAGGGGGCCTGGCAGATACGCAGTATTTT,CASSESGGLADTQYF
.,TRBJ2-7,TRBD2,TRBV29-1,TGCAGCGTTGTGCGGGAGGATCCCTACGAGCAGTACTTC,CSVVREDPYEQYF